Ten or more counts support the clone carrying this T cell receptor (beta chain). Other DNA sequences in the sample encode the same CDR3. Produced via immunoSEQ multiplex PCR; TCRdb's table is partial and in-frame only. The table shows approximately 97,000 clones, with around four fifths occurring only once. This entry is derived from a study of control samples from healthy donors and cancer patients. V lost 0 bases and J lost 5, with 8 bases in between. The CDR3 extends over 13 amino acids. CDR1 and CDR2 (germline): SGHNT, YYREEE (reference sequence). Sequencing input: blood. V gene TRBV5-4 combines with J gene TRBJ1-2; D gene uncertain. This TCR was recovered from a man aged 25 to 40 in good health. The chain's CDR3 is CASSLAGSYGYTF. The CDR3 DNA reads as TGTGCCAGCAGCTTGGCGGGGAGTTATGGCTACACCTTC.